The rows below give T cell receptor beta chains drawn from one sample of a study of CD8+ T cells in alopecia areata. Produced via immunoSEQ multiplex PCR; TCRdb's table is partial and in-frame only. The sample holds approximately 210,000 clones, approximately 72% seen once. Sequencing used CD4+ T cells sorted from blood, obtained around week 42, from a patient treated with tofacitinib. The receptors here all came from a human donor with alopecia areata. Each CDR3 is given with its conserved first and last residue. Fields, in order: D gene, J gene, clone size, V gene, CDR3 DNA, CDR3 protein. The D gene is left open where the match is weak. The size entry is marked missing in some rows and otherwise reads once, few, many or a size class.

d_gene: -; j_gene: TRBJ2-5; abundance: few; v_gene: TRBV20-1; CDR3nt: TGCAGTGCCGACTGGCAAGAGACCCAGTACTTC; CDR3aa: CSADWQETQYF
d_gene: -; j_gene: TRBJ1-1; abundance: once; v_gene: TRBV4-3; CDR3nt: TGCGCCAGCAGCTCGGGACGGAACACTGAAGCTTTCTTT; CDR3aa: CASSSGRNTEAFF
d_gene: TRBD2; j_gene: TRBJ2-3; abundance: -; v_gene: TRBV4-1; CDR3nt: TGCGCCAGCAGCCGTACTCTAGCGGGGGTGGCTCGTACGCAGTATTTT; CDR3aa: CASSRTLAGVARTQYF
d_gene: TRBD2; j_gene: TRBJ2-1; abundance: -; v_gene: TRBV29-1; CDR3nt: TGCAGCGTTATTAATAGCGGGTTCTCCTACAATGAGCAGTTCTTC; CDR3aa: CSVINSGFSYNEQFF
d_gene: -; j_gene: TRBJ2-5; abundance: -; v_gene: TRBV28; CDR3nt: TGTGCCAGCAGTTTACAAGAGACCCAGTACTTC; CDR3aa: CASSLQETQYF
d_gene: TRBD2; j_gene: TRBJ2-1; abundance: once; v_gene: TRBV9; CDR3nt: TGTGCCAGCAGCTACACTAGCGGGGGGTCATATGAGCAGTTCTTC; CDR3aa: CASSYTSGGSYEQFF
d_gene: -; j_gene: TRBJ1-1; abundance: -; v_gene: TRBV30; CDR3nt: TGTGCCTGGAGTGTATCGGTTAACACTGAAGCTTTCTTT; CDR3aa: CAWSVSVNTEAFF
d_gene: -; j_gene: TRBJ1-5; abundance: -; v_gene: TRBV21-1; CDR3nt: TGTGCCATCGAGAACGGCAATCAGCCCCAGCATTTT; CDR3aa: CAIENGNQPQHF
d_gene: -; j_gene: TRBJ1-4; abundance: -; v_gene: TRBV7-9; CDR3nt: TGTGCCAGCAGCTTAGCCCACGGGGGCACTAATGAAAAACTGTTTTTT; CDR3aa: CASSLAHGGTNEKLFF
d_gene: -; j_gene: TRBJ2-2; abundance: once; v_gene: TRBV7-9; CDR3nt: TGTGCCAGCGAGGGGGGGCGTTTCGCCGGGGAGCTGTTTTTT; CDR3aa: CASEGGRFAGELFF
d_gene: TRBD2; j_gene: TRBJ2-1; abundance: -; v_gene: TRBV28; CDR3nt: TGTGCCAGCAGTCCACATTTGGGACTAGCAAACTCCTACAATGAGCAGTTCTTC; CDR3aa: CASSPHLGLANSYNEQFF
d_gene: -; j_gene: TRBJ1-1; abundance: few; v_gene: TRBV29-1; CDR3nt: TGCAGCGTTTACCCGAACACTGAAGCTTTCTTT; CDR3aa: CSVYPNTEAFF
d_gene: -; j_gene: TRBJ1-4; abundance: once; v_gene: TRBV7-9; CDR3nt: TGTGCCAGCAGCCCCCGGAACGAAGAAAAACTGTTTTTT; CDR3aa: CASSPRNEEKLFF
d_gene: TRBD1; j_gene: TRBJ1-5; abundance: -; v_gene: TRBV29-1; CDR3nt: TGCAGCGCCTCATCAGGGGGCCAGCCCCAGCATTTT; CDR3aa: CSASSGGQPQHF
d_gene: -; j_gene: TRBJ2-7; abundance: -; v_gene: TRBV6-6; CDR3nt: TGTGCCAGCAGTGCGGGACGGAGGGGATACGAGCAGTACTTC; CDR3aa: CASSAGRRGYEQYF
d_gene: TRBD2; j_gene: TRBJ2-7; abundance: -; v_gene: TRBV27; CDR3nt: TGTGCCAGCTCTACTAGCGGCGGTAACGAGCAGTACTTC; CDR3aa: CASSTSGGNEQYF
d_gene: -; j_gene: TRBJ1-1; abundance: -; v_gene: TRBV29-1; CDR3nt: TGCAGCGTTGAAGGGCTGCTGAACACTGAAGCTTTCTTT; CDR3aa: CSVEGLLNTEAFF